Presented here are 21 T cell receptor beta chains from one specimen sequenced in a study of cytotoxic CD8 clonotypes in ibrutinib-treated CLL. Assay used: immunoSEQ multiplex PCR; TCRdb lists only in-frame clones, some missing. In the table there are some 200,000 clones, about three quarters of which are singletons. The material was PBMCs, obtained after 12 months of ibrutinib treatment. Every receptor here comes from a human donor with chronic lymphocytic leukemia.

The rearrangement links TRBV7-8 to TRBJ1-3; D uncertain. Looked up from germline, CDR1 is SGHVS and CDR2 is FQNEAQ. Trimming pared 1 base from V and 0 bases from J, leaving 13 bases between. This CDR3 region has 17 residues. CDR3 residues: CASSLGGFTYSGNTIYF. The DNA of the CDR3 is TGTGCCAGCAGCTTAGGTGGTTTCACCTACTCTGGAAACACCATATATTTT.

A few counts support this clone. The chain couples TRBV30 to TRBJ2-5, with D unclear. Germline-derived CDR1 and CDR2 are GTSNPN and SVGIG (reference sequence). CDR3 length: 11 amino acids. The ends were cut back, 2 bases at V and 5 bases at J, with 6 bases in the middle. CDR3 amino acids: CAWSSRETQYF. CDR3 in DNA: TGTGCCTGGAGTTCCCGGGAGACCCAGTACTTC.

The V call is TRBV11-1, the J call TRBJ1-1, with D possibly TRBD1 on 6 matching bases. The V gene lost 5 bases and the J gene lost 2 bases, with 18 bases spanning the gap. Germline CDR1 and CDR2: SGHAT and FQDESV (reference sequence). The CDR3 runs 16 residues. CDR3 DNA sequence: TGTGCCAGCAGCCTAACACAGGGTTCGGCAAACACTGAAGCTTTCTTT. Its protein is CASSLTQGSANTEAFF. The full variable domain, completed using reference TRBV11-1 and TRBJ1-1, is EAEVAQSPRYKITEKSQAVAFWCDPISGHATLYWYRQILGQGPELLVQFQDESVVDDSQLPKDRFSAERLKGVDSTLKIQPAELGDSAMYLCASSLTQGSANTEAFFGQGTRLTVV.

This clone is a singleton in its sample. A read error may produce the germline difference seen at one junction end. CDR3 amino acids: CASSLAGSSYNEQFF. The CDR3 DNA sequence: TGTGCCAGCAGTTTAGCGGGAAGCTCCTACAATGAGCAGTTCTTC. The chain couples TRBV7-2 to TRBJ2-1, with 8 bases fitting TRBD2. Germline V gives CDR1 SGHTA, CDR2 FQGNSA. This CDR3 has 15 residues. The variable domain in full, with the rest retrieved from reference TRBV7-2 and TRBJ2-1, is GAGVSQSPSNKVTEKGKDVELRCDPISGHTALYWYRQSLGQGLEFLIYFQGNSAPDKSGLPSDRFSAERTGGSVSTLTIQRTQQEDSAVYLCASSLAGSSYNEQFFGPGTRLTVL.

The J gene is TRBJ1-4, the V gene TRBV9; a weak D match, TRBD1 (6 bases). The ends were cut back, 1 base at V and 6 bases at J, with 10 bases in the middle. The CDR3 extends over 14 amino acids. The germline V gene encodes CDR1 SGDLS and CDR2 YYNGEE. CDR3 sequence: CASSVQGKDEKLFF. Here the CDR3 DNA reads TGTGCCAGCAGCGTACAGGGGAAGGATGAAAAACTGTTTTTT.

The rearrangement links TRBV10-3 to TRBJ2-1; tentatively, D is TRBD1 or TRBD2 (7 bases each). This CDR3 comprises 14 residues. The germline gives CDR1 ENHRY, CDR2 SYGVKD. V was pared by 4 bases and J by 7 bases, with 14 bases between. CDR3 nucleotide sequence: TGTGCCATCAGTGGCCGCAGGGGGGGAAATGAGCAGTTCTTC. The encoded protein is CAISGRRGGNEQFF.

V and J are TRBV6-5 and TRBJ2-1; D unclear. Germline CDR1 MNHEY, CDR2 SVGAGI. The length of the CDR3 is 13 residues. V shed 7 bases and J shed 9 bases, with 16 bases lying between them. CDR3 nucleotides: TGTGCCAGCACTCGCCCTCACTCGGGTGAGCAGTTCTTC. It yields the protein CASTRPHSGEQFF.

The CDR3 DNA is TGTGCCTCTCGCGGGACAGGTCACTACGAGCAGTACTTC. The encoded protein is CASRGTGHYEQYF. The chain recombines TRBV30 with TRBJ2-7, with TRBD1 matching 8 bases. The CDR3 runs 13 residues. V shed 7 bases, J shed 3 bases, and the junction held 8 bases outside the gene matches. Germline V CDR1 and CDR2: GTSNPN, SVGIG (reference sequence).

This clone occurred a few times. The J gene is TRBJ1-5, the V gene TRBV7-8; 7 bases are a match to TRBD1. This CDR3 is 16 amino acids long. The V and J ends lost 1 base and 6 bases, in that order; junction bases with no gene match: 9. Germline V gene sequence: CDR1 SGHVS, CDR2 FQNEAQ. The CDR3 region is CASSLVGGAGGQPQHF. In nucleotides, the CDR3 is TGTGCCAGCAGCTTAGTAGGGGGCGCGGGAGGTCAGCCCCAGCATTTT.

V usage is TRBV15 and J usage is TRBJ2-5; D unresolved. Trimming stripped 0 bases from V and 1 base from J, with 6 bases between. Germline assignment: CDR1 LNHNV and CDR2 YYDKDF (reference sequence). The CDR3 spans 14 residues. The CDR3 loop reads CATSRERFQETQYF. CDR3 DNA sequence: TGTGCCACCAGCAGAGAGCGCTTCCAAGAGACCCAGTACTTC.

This clone was seen a handful of times. V usage is TRBV27 and J usage is TRBJ2-7; 10 bases fit TRBD1. Germline values: CDR1 MNHEY, CDR2 SMNVEV (reference sequence). This CDR3 comprises 15 residues. The J segment lost 6 bases and the V segment lost 5 bases, leaving 10 bases of the junction unmatched. DNA for the CDR3: TGTGCCAGCAGTCGGACAGGGGGTCGTCGTGGCGAGCAGTACTTC. Protein: CASSRTGGRRGEQYF.

V gene TRBV7-2 combines with J gene TRBJ2-3; D gene unclear. CDR3 length: 14 residues. Per germline, CDR1 SGHTA and CDR2 FQGNSA. V was clipped by 1 base and J by 5 bases, with 10 bases between them. For the CDR3, the DNA is TGTGCCAGCAGCTTAGGGCCGGGTGAAGATACGCAGTATTTT. It specifies CASSLGPGEDTQYF.

The V gene is TRBV11-3, the J gene TRBJ1-3; D may be TRBD1 (6 bases). The germline V gene encodes CDR1 SGHNT and CDR2 YENEEA. The V gene lost 6 bases and the J gene lost 8 bases, with 11 bases spanning the gap. The CDR3 is 12 amino acids. The CDR3 loop reads CASSLQGDTIYF. CDR3 nucleotides: TGTGCCAGCAGTTTACAGGGAGACACCATATATTTT.

The genes are TRBV25-1 and TRBJ1-2; D is perhaps TRBD1 (5 bases). Per germline, CDR1 MGHDK and CDR2 SYGVNS. This CDR3 region has 15 residues. V shed 4 bases and J shed 2 bases, with 14 bases lying between them. The CDR3 here is CASSARSGRNYGYTF. The CDR3 bases are TGTGCCAGCAGTGCAAGATCAGGGCGGAACTATGGCTACACCTTC.

This rearrangement joins TRBV7-3 to TRBJ2-2; TRBD1 matches 7 bases. Looked up from germline, CDR1 is SGHTA and CDR2 is FQGTGA. Germline trimming cut 5 bases from V and 0 bases from J; bases unmatched to any gene: 3. The CDR3 spans 15 residues. The CDR3 DNA reads TGTGCCAGCAGCGTGACAGGGACGAACACCGGGGAGCTGTTTTTT. Its translation is CASSVTGTNTGELFF. Complete variable domain (other parts from reference TRBV7-3 and TRBJ2-2): GAGVSQTPSNKVTEKGKYVELRCDPISGHTALYWYRQSLGQGPEFLIYFQGTGAADDSGLPNDRFFAVRPEGSVSTLKIQRTERGDSAVYLCASSVTGTNTGELFFGEGSRLTVL.

The chain employs TRBV6-6 and TRBJ2-7; 12 bases line up with TRBD2. V dropped 11 bases and J dropped 4; count of bases not matched to a gene: 15. The V gene's germline CDR1 is MNHNY and CDR2 SVGAGI (reference sequence). The CDR3 totals 16 residues. The CDR3 bases are TGTGCCGCCCGGGCTAGCGGGAGGGCCGGGGAGTACGAGCAGTACTTC. Translated, it gives CAARASGRAGEYEQYF.

The chain's CDR3 is CAWSKTVSNQPQHF. The CDR3 DNA follows: TGTGCCTGGAGTAAGACAGTTAGCAATCAGCCCCAGCATTTT. This chain links TRBV30 with TRBJ1-5; TRBD1 is a possible D gene (5 bases). V was cut by 2 bases and J by 0 bases, with 8 bases left in between. Per the germline V gene, CDR1 is GTSNPN and CDR2 is SVGIG (reference sequence). The CDR3 is 14 amino acids. The full variable domain, in which reference TRBV30 and TRBJ1-5 provide the parts outside the CDR3, is SQTIHQWPATLVQPVGSPLSLECTVEGTSNPNLYWYRQAAGRGLQLLFYSVGIGQISSEVPQNLSASRPQDRQFILSSKKLLLSDSGFYLCAWSKTVSNQPQHFGDGTRLSIL.

This clone occurred a few times. The chain has TRBV9 and TRBJ2-7; 8 nucleotides line up with TRBD1. This CDR3 region has 15 residues. Germline CDR1 is SGDLS and CDR2 is YYNGEE. V was pared by 2 bases and J by 4 bases, with 8 bases of the junction left unmatched. The CDR3 region has the DNA TGTGCCAGCAGCGTCGGACAGGGAAGCCCATACGAGCAGTACTTC. Protein product: CASSVGQGSPYEQYF.

The chain recombines TRBV5-6 with TRBJ1-2; D not resolved. The ends were cut back, 0 bases at V and 4 bases at J, with 7 bases in the middle. The CDR3 spans 13 residues. In germline, CDR1 is SGHDT, CDR2 YYEEEE. CDR3 nucleotide sequence: TGTGCCAGCAGCTTGGGACGGACCTATGGCTACACCTTC. This codes for CASSLGRTYGYTF.

This chain joins TRBV6-5 and TRBJ1-2; unclear D gene. With 6 bases removed from V and 7 bases from J, the gap between germline ends came to 18 bases. CDR1 and CDR2 from the germline V gene are MNHEY and SVGAGI. The CDR3 consists of 14 residues. The CDR3 loop is CASSPGRRAGGYTF. DNA for the CDR3: TGTGCCAGCAGCCCTGGACGGAGGGCAGGTGGCTACACCTTC.

V and J are TRBV4-2 and TRBJ2-3; 8 bases align to TRBD2. From germline, CDR1 is LGHNA and CDR2 YNFKEQ. CDR3 length: 14 residues. The J segment lost 4 bases and the V segment lost 4 bases, leaving 4 bases of the junction unmatched. The CDR3 reads CASSPSGGPDTQYF. The DNA of the CDR3 is TGTGCCAGCAGCCCGTCGGGGGGGCCAGATACGCAGTATTTT.